The entry below describes one T cell receptor beta chain. The antigen is not known. A much larger clonotype is one base distant, so this may be a read error. In the source study's methods: Variation in CDR3 across clinicopathological groups served as the basis for constructing a distant-metastasis classifier in papillary thyroid cancer. TCRdb reanalyzed the PCR reads via MiXCR. It is TCRdb's table, rather than the study itself, that gives the V and J calls and clone size. Here the sample spans about 35,000 clones, 19% being singletons. This sample stems from a study of metastatic and nonmetastatic thyroid tumors. Study in general: Comparative analysis of repertoires was undertaken across blood and tumor or nodule tissue obtained from malignant and benign thyroid patients. Whole-study results and caveats: Malignant tumors reportedly showed significantly higher TCR beta diversity than benign nodules in both blood and tumor.

Patients were all untreated before their thyroid surgery. After removal of 5 bases from V and 7 bases from J, the junction contained 7 bases not matched to a gene. This CDR3 has 14 residues. Germline CDR1 and CDR2: LNHNV and YYDKDF (reference sequence). The sequenced material came from blood. This chain joins TRBV15 and TRBJ2-1; 8 bases line up with TRBD2. This TCR derives from a female donor with papillary thyroid cancer or a benign thyroid nodule (not recorded which). Some clones in this sample may be carry-over from other donors' samples. The CDR3 region has the DNA TGTGCCACCAGCCGCGGGAGGTCCAAGAATGAGCAGTTCTTC. This gives the protein CATSRGRSKNEQFF.